This T cell receptor (beta chain) emerged from a study of long-term antiretroviral therapy in people with HIV. Turning to the study itself: Collection dates of the earliest samples fall about a decade before the 2015 immediate-ART recommendation. Study results and limitations: Narrower CDR3 length ranges marked HIV repertoires relative to controls.

CDR3 length: 17 amino acids. V lost 7 bases to trimming and J lost 2 bases, with 18 bases between them. Germline V gene data show CDR1 as MDHEN and CDR2 as SYDVKM. Per donor, at least one pre-ART and at least two post-ART PBMC samples were obtained. As for this clone: What it binds is unknown.

Version v3.0 of the immunoSEQ assay ran at survey level. Sequencing was performed with immunoSEQ multiplex PCR; in TCRdb, only in-frame clones are kept and a portion is missing. Of approximately 22,000 clones in the sample, about 85% were seen once. The gene calls are TRBV28 and TRBJ1-6; the D gene is possibly TRBD1 (6 bases). Material: unsorted PBMCs, obtained 1.9 years after starting antiretroviral therapy. The clonotype was recovered from a woman aged 50 to 65 with HIV. The CDR3 DNA sequence: TGTGCCAGCAACCTAGGGAGACAGGCGACCTATAATTCACCCCTCCACTTT. Its translation is CASNLGRQATYNSPLHF.